A single sample gave rise to the 23 T cell receptor beta chains below, sequenced in a study of blood T cell repertoires in COVID-19. Libraries were prepared by immunoSEQ multiplex PCR; TCRdb keeps only in-frame clonotypes and omits some of them. Of about 130,000 clones in the sample, approximately 84% are singletons; the top ten hold 17%. The sequencing sample was made of peripheral blood. Receptors originate from an elderly woman with acute or convalescent COVID-19.

V usage is TRBV30 and J usage is TRBJ2-7; 9 bases line up with TRBD1. The length of the CDR3 is 14 residues. Per germline, CDR1 GTSNPN and CDR2 SVGIG (reference sequence). Trimming took 2 bases from V and 3 from J; bases not matched to a gene: 5. The CDR3, as DNA: TGTGCCTGGAGTTGGGGACAGGGTGGCTACGAGCAGTACTTC. Its translation: CAWSWGQGGYEQYF. Full variable domain (rest looked up from reference TRBV30 and TRBJ2-7): SQTIHQWPATLVQPVGSPLSLECTVEGTSNPNLYWYRQAAGRGLQLLFYSVGIGQISSEVPQNLSASRPQDRQFILSSKKLLLSDSGFYLCAWSWGQGGYEQYFGPGTRLTVT.

In its sample, this clone was seen a few times. The V gene is TRBV3-1 (or the pseudogene TRBV3-2), the J gene TRBJ2-1, with 13 nucleotides matching TRBD2. Per the germline V gene, CDR1 is LGHDT and CDR2 is YNNKEL (reference sequence). The trim removed 5 bases at V and 6 bases at J, leaving 7 bases unmatched. The CDR3 runs to 16 residues. Here the CDR3 DNA reads TGTGCCAGCAGCTACACTAGCGGGAGGGCCGGCAATGAGCAGTTCTTC. Translated: CASSYTSGRAGNEQFF.

The rearrangement links TRBV18 to TRBJ2-7; 9 bases align to TRBD1. J was trimmed by 3 bases and V by 3 bases; bases with no gene match: 6. The CDR3 has 15 amino acids. The V gene's germline CDR1 is KGHSH and CDR2 LQKENI. The CDR3 DNA follows: TGTGCCAGCTCACCTGGACAGGGGATAGTCTACGAGCAGTACTTC. It translates to CASSPGQGIVYEQYF.

The V call is TRBV2, the J call TRBJ2-3, with TRBD1 matching 7 bases. CDR1 and CDR2 (germline): SNHLY, FYNNEI. The CDR3 has 17 residues. V was pared by 4 bases and J by 2 bases, with 12 bases of the junction left unmatched. CDR3 bases: TGTGCCAGCAGTGTCGAGGGGGCGTTAAGCCCCACAGATACGCAGTATTTT. It specifies CASSVEGALSPTDTQYF.

The V call is TRBV30, the J call TRBJ2-3; D gene unclear. This CDR3 region has 12 residues. Deletions cut 3 bases from V and 3 bases from J, with 7 bases between. From germline, CDR1 is GTSNPN and CDR2 SVGIG (reference sequence). The CDR3 reads CAWRSGTDTQYF. The CDR3 nucleotides read TGTGCCTGGAGGTCCGGGACAGATACGCAGTATTTT.

To note about this clone: This sample includes further DNA sequences coding for the same CDR3. The chain is built from TRBV30 and TRBJ2-1; 14 bases agree with TRBD2. With 4 bases clipped from V and 10 bases from J, the junction kept 9 bases outside the gene matches. CDR3 length equals 15 residues. The germline V gene encodes CDR1 GTSNPN and CDR2 SVGIG (reference sequence). The CDR3 region is CAWIPTSGREVEQFF. As DNA, the CDR3 is TGTGCCTGGATCCCGACTAGCGGGAGGGAAGTGGAGCAGTTCTTC.

The chain links TRBV27 to TRBJ2-2; TRBD1 agrees at 7 bases. CDR1 and CDR2 (germline): MNHEY, SMNVEV (reference sequence). The V and J ends lost 0 bases and 7 bases, in that order; junction bases with no gene match: 8. This CDR3 spans 16 amino acids. The CDR3 loop is CASSLSAGGVGGELFF. CDR3 in DNA: TGTGCCAGCAGTTTATCGGCAGGGGGAGTGGGCGGGGAGCTGTTTTTT.

The V gene is TRBV30, the J gene TRBJ2-7, with 7 positions matching TRBD1. V was pared by 1 base and J by 7 bases, with 4 bases of the junction left unmatched. CDR3 size: 12 residues. From germline, CDR1 is GTSNPN and CDR2 SVGIG (reference sequence). Written as DNA, the CDR3 is TGTGCCTGGAGTGCGAGGGGGCTAGAGCAGTACTTC. Translation gives CAWSARGLEQYF.

The V and J genes are TRBV27 and TRBJ2-1, with 11 bases aligning to TRBD2. Germline V CDR1 and CDR2: MNHEY, SMNVEV (reference sequence). With 5 bases clipped from V and 5 bases from J, the junction kept 8 bases outside the gene matches. The CDR3 length is 16 residues. The CDR3 reads CASSLRLAGLHNEQFF. CDR3 nucleotides: TGTGCCAGCAGTCTCAGACTAGCGGGGCTCCACAATGAGCAGTTCTTC.

The gene calls are TRBV7-2 and TRBJ2-2; the D gene is possibly TRBD1 (6 bases). The CDR3 contains 16 residues. Germline CDR1 reads SGHTA; CDR2 reads FQGNSA. The V end was cut by 5 bases, the J end by 0 bases, with 13 bases between. CDR3 residues: CASSKRTDTNTGELFF. Here the CDR3 DNA reads TGTGCCAGCAGCAAACGGACAGATACGAACACCGGGGAGCTGTTTTTT.

The chain employs TRBV14 and TRBJ2-3, with a weak D call TRBD2 (6 bases). The CDR3 spans 16 residues. The germline V gene encodes CDR1 SGHDN and CDR2 FVKESK. V was clipped by 0 bases and J by 6 bases, with 16 bases between them. CDR3 sequence: CASSQDNGLTRDTQYF. The CDR3 DNA reads as TGTGCCAGCAGCCAAGATAATGGACTAACGCGGGATACGCAGTATTTT.

The V and J genes are TRBV19 and TRBJ1-3; D call uncertain. The CDR3 spans 14 residues. Germline V gene lookup returns CDR1 LNHDA and CDR2 SQIVND (reference sequence). V lost 8 bases and J 0 bases, leaving 11 bases between the germline ends. The CDR3 DNA is TGTGCCAGTGGATCTTCTAGCTCTGGAAACACCATATATTTT. It is translated as CASGSSSSGNTIYF.

This clone was observed once. The chain recombines TRBV7-8 with TRBJ1-1; no firm D call. Trimming shortened V by 4 bases and J by 3 bases, and 12 bases separated the two germline ends. The CDR3 consists of 14 residues. Germline assignment: CDR1 SGHVS and CDR2 FQNEAQ. Here the CDR3 reads CASSSGEGDTEAFF. In DNA form, the CDR3 reads TGTGCCAGCAGCTCAGGCGAGGGTGACACTGAAGCTTTCTTT. The variable domain in full, completed from reference TRBV7-8 and TRBJ1-1, reads GAGVSQSPRYKVAKRGQDVALRCDPISGHVSLFWYQQALGQGPEFLTYFQNEAQLDKSGLPSDRFFAERPEGSVSTLKIQRTQQEDSAVYLCASSSGEGDTEAFFGQGTRLTVV.

The genes are TRBV19 and TRBJ1-5; D remains ambiguous. Germline V gene data show CDR1 as LNHDA and CDR2 as SQIVND (reference sequence). Trimming shortened V by 3 bases and J by 5 bases, and 11 bases separated the two germline ends. The CDR3 extends over 14 amino acids. In DNA, the CDR3 is TGTGCCAGTAGTATGTCCAGGCAGGATCAGCCCCAGCATTTT. This encodes CASSMSRQDQPQHF.

The genes are TRBV5-1 and TRBJ1-4; 8 bases are a match to TRBD1. The CDR3 sequence is 19 residues long. V was clipped by 4 bases and J by 0 bases; unmatched bases: 14. Germline assignment: CDR1 SGHRS and CDR2 YFSETQ. CDR3 amino acids: CASSPVGSGGLATNEKLFF. CDR3 bases: TGCGCCAGCAGCCCGGTAGGGTCAGGGGGCCTGGCAACTAATGAAAAACTGTTTTTT.

This chain uses TRBV5-6 with TRBJ1-1; no definite D call. Germline CDR1 SGHDT, CDR2 YYEEEE. V lost 2 bases and J 2 bases, leaving 10 bases between the germline ends. The CDR3 extends over 14 amino acids. CDR3: CASSFVTRNTEAFF. DNA for the CDR3: TGTGCCAGCAGCTTTGTGACAAGAAACACTGAAGCTTTCTTT.

The chain links TRBV7-9 to TRBJ2-1; 10 bases fit TRBD2. Germline V gene lookup returns CDR1 SEHNR and CDR2 FQNEAQ (reference sequence). This CDR3 is built from 16 residues. V dropped 3 bases and J dropped 3; count of bases not matched to a gene: 5. The CDR3 is CASSFFSGRNYNEQFF. Here the CDR3 DNA reads TGTGCCAGCAGCTTCTTTAGCGGGAGGAACTACAATGAGCAGTTCTTC.

This clone has only one observation. The chain employs TRBV2 and TRBJ1-5; D may be TRBD1 (5 bases). This CDR3 region has 14 residues. V was pared by 8 bases and J by 0 bases, with 11 bases between. CDR1 SNHLY and CDR2 FYNNEI come from the germline V gene. CDR3 protein: CASGRGYSNQPQHF. CDR3 DNA: TGTGCCAGCGGAAGGGGATATAGCAATCAGCCCCAGCATTTT.

The V and J genes are TRBV11-3 and TRBJ2-2; D is possibly TRBD2 (8 bases). The CDR3 sequence is 20 residues long. Germline V lookup: CDR1 SGHNT, CDR2 YENEEA. V shed 9 bases and J shed 3 bases, with 32 bases lying between them. The CDR3 bases are TGTGCCAGGATCGCCATACAAGGGGGCGGGAGGTCTCGGGACACCGGGGAGCTGTTTTTT. This translates into CARIAIQGGGRSRDTGELFF.

The chain links TRBV30 to TRBJ1-1; 9 nucleotides align to TRBD1. Germline CDR1 is GTSNPN and CDR2 is SVGIG (reference sequence). J lost 0 bases, V lost 0 bases, and 5 bases had no gene match. This CDR3 region has 16 residues. CDR3 sequence: CAWSVGWTGVNTEAFF. The CDR3 nucleotides are TGTGCCTGGAGTGTAGGTTGGACAGGGGTGAACACTGAAGCTTTCTTT.

The chain recombines TRBV7-9 with TRBJ1-2, with TRBD1 matching over 10 bases. With V trimmed by 5 bases and J by 5 bases, 11 bases remained unmatched. The CDR3 totals 16 residues. Germline V gene data show CDR1 as SEHNR and CDR2 as FQNEAQ (reference sequence). The CDR3 spells CASSPLGDRGGYGYTF. The CDR3 DNA reads as TGTGCCAGCAGCCCCTTAGGGGACAGGGGTGGTTATGGCTACACCTTC.

J is TRBJ1-1 and V is TRBV4-2, with D tentatively TRBD1 (6 bases). V was pared by 0 bases and J by 0 bases, with 8 bases between. CDR1 is LGHNA and CDR2 is YNFKEQ in the germline V gene. The CDR3 is 15 residues long. CDR3 DNA: TGTGCCAGCAGCCAAGATGGGACATTGAACACTGAAGCTTTCTTT. Residues: CASSQDGTLNTEAFF.

The gene calls are TRBV7-2 and TRBJ2-2, with 12 nucleotides matching TRBD2. The V gene's germline CDR1 is SGHTA and CDR2 FQGNSA. The trim removed 3 bases at V and 4 bases at J, leaving 12 bases unmatched. The CDR3 contains 19 residues. As DNA, the CDR3 is TGTGCCAGCAGCTTCGACAGGGAACTAGCGGGAGGCGCCACCGGGGAGCTGTTTTTT. It codes for CASSFDRELAGGATGELFF. Using reference TRBV7-2 and TRBJ2-2 for the parts outside the CDR3, the full variable domain is GAGVSQSPSNKVTEKGKDVELRCDPISGHTALYWYRQSLGQGLEFLIYFQGNSAPDKSGLPSDRFSAERTGGSVSTLTIQRTQQEDSAVYLCASSFDRELAGGATGELFFGEGSRLTVL.